A selection of T cell receptor beta chains follows, all from one sample in a study of cytomegalovirus exposure and HLA in healthy donors. TCRdb's copy holds only in-frame clones and misses some; the assay was immunoSEQ multiplex PCR. Of over 150,000 clones listed, roughly 80% are singletons. Input material: PBMCs. Receptor source: a woman in her forties in good health and CMV-seronegative. CDR3s include the opening cysteine and the closing phenylalanine or tryptophan. Fields, in order: clone size, J gene, CDR3 length, D gene, V gene, CDR3 DNA, CDR3 protein. The D gene is left open where the match is weak. Where a row states a size, it is once, few, many or the class of an expanded clone; other rows omit it.

clone size: NA; J gene: TRBJ1-4; CDR3 length: 19; D gene: TRBD1; V gene: TRBV4-2; CDR3 DNA: TGTGCCAGCAGCCAAGAGGTAGATTGGACAGGGATCGCTAATGAAAAACTGTTTTTT; CDR3 protein: CASSQEVDWTGIANEKLFF
clone size: NA; J gene: TRBJ2-7; CDR3 length: 11; D gene: NA; V gene: TRBV25-1; CDR3 DNA: TGTGCCAGCAGTGAATCGTACGAGCAGTACTTC; CDR3 protein: CASSESYEQYF
clone size: NA; J gene: TRBJ2-7; CDR3 length: 14; D gene: TRBD1; V gene: TRBV7-2; CDR3 DNA: TGTGCCAGCAGCCCCCAACAGGGGGCCTACGAGCAGTACTTC; CDR3 protein: CASSPQQGAYEQYF
clone size: once; J gene: TRBJ2-1; CDR3 length: 15; D gene: TRBD2; V gene: TRBV5-1; CDR3 DNA: TGCGCCAGCAGCTCACTTCTAGCGGGAGGTGGTGAGCAGTTCTTC; CDR3 protein: CASSSLLAGGGEQFF
clone size: NA; J gene: TRBJ1-2; CDR3 length: 15; D gene: TRBD1; V gene: TRBV28; CDR3 DNA: TGTGCCAGCAGTTCCCCGGGACAGGGGAGATTAGGCTACACCTTC; CDR3 protein: CASSSPGQGRLGYTF
clone size: few; J gene: TRBJ1-1; CDR3 length: 16; D gene: NA; V gene: TRBV4-1; CDR3 DNA: TGCGCCAGCAGCCAAGATGGGGGGGTCGGAGGGAGTCGCGCTTTCTTT; CDR3 protein: CASSQDGGVGGSRAFF
clone size: many; J gene: TRBJ2-7; CDR3 length: 15; D gene: TRBD2; V gene: TRBV6-1; CDR3 DNA: TGTGCCAGCGGGTCGGGGCAGGGAGGGTCGAACGAGCAGTACTTC; CDR3 protein: CASGSGQGGSNEQYF
clone size: NA; J gene: TRBJ2-2; CDR3 length: 14; D gene: TRBD1; V gene: TRBV28; CDR3 DNA: TGTGCCAGCGGACAGGGGTCGGTCACCGGGGAGCTGTTTTTT; CDR3 protein: CASGQGSVTGELFF
clone size: once; J gene: TRBJ1-1; CDR3 length: 16; D gene: NA; V gene: TRBV19; CDR3 DNA: TGTGCCAGTAGTATTCGAGTATCGGGAGGGAACACTGAAGCTTTCTTT; CDR3 protein: CASSIRVSGGNTEAFF
clone size: NA; J gene: TRBJ2-5; CDR3 length: 15; D gene: TRBD2; V gene: TRBV18; CDR3 DNA: TGTGCCAGCTCACCTCCTAGCGGGGTCCAAGAGACCCAGTACTTC; CDR3 protein: CASSPPSGVQETQYF
clone size: NA; J gene: TRBJ2-6; CDR3 length: 16; D gene: NA; V gene: TRBV10-3; CDR3 DNA: TGTGCCATCAGTGAGTCGATGGCCACTGGGGCCAACGTCCTGACTTTC; CDR3 protein: CAISESMATGANVLTF
clone size: NA; J gene: TRBJ1-2; CDR3 length: 14; D gene: NA; V gene: TRBV28; CDR3 DNA: TGTGCCAGCAGCCCCGGGGCGGGGGGATATGGCTACACCTTC; CDR3 protein: CASSPGAGGYGYTF
clone size: NA; J gene: TRBJ2-7; CDR3 length: 18; D gene: TRBD2; V gene: TRBV7-6; CDR3 DNA: TGTGCCAGCAGCTTAGGGGGACTAGCGGGTCCAAGCTCCTACGAGCAGTACTTC; CDR3 protein: CASSLGGLAGPSSYEQYF
clone size: NA; J gene: TRBJ1-4; CDR3 length: 14; D gene: NA; V gene: TRBV6-1; CDR3 DNA: TGTGCCAGCAGTGGAGGGATCACTAATGAAAAACTGTTTTTT; CDR3 protein: CASSGGITNEKLFF
clone size: NA; J gene: TRBJ1-2; CDR3 length: 13; D gene: NA; V gene: TRBV6-6; CDR3 DNA: TGTGCCAGCACCGCTCAGGGGAGCTATGGCTACACCTTC; CDR3 protein: CASTAQGSYGYTF
clone size: once; J gene: TRBJ1-4; CDR3 length: 13; D gene: NA; V gene: TRBV7-2; CDR3 DNA: TGTGCCAGCAGCTTGTTTAGTAATGAAAAACTGTTTTTT; CDR3 protein: CASSLFSNEKLFF
clone size: NA; J gene: TRBJ2-7; CDR3 length: 13; D gene: TRBD1; V gene: TRBV27; CDR3 DNA: TGTGCCAGCAGTGGCGGACAGGACTACGAGCAGTACTTC; CDR3 protein: CASSGGQDYEQYF
clone size: NA; J gene: TRBJ2-1; CDR3 length: 13; D gene: NA; V gene: TRBV4-1; CDR3 DNA: TGCGCCAGCAGCCGGGACTTTTACAATGAGCAGTTCTTC; CDR3 protein: CASSRDFYNEQFF
clone size: NA; J gene: TRBJ1-2; CDR3 length: 14; D gene: NA; V gene: TRBV5-1; CDR3 DNA: TGCGCCAGCAGCTTGGCAACAGCCTATGCTGGCTACACCTTC; CDR3 protein: CASSLATAYAGYTF
clone size: few; J gene: TRBJ2-7; CDR3 length: 13; D gene: NA; V gene: TRBV28; CDR3 DNA: TGTGCCAGCAGTTTAAGAGGCCCCTACGAGCAGTACTTC; CDR3 protein: CASSLRGPYEQYF
clone size: NA; J gene: TRBJ1-2; CDR3 length: 15; D gene: NA; V gene: TRBV28; CDR3 DNA: TGTGCCAGCAGTTTAGAGGCAGGGCTAGGGAATGGCTACACCTTC; CDR3 protein: CASSLEAGLGNGYTF
clone size: NA; J gene: TRBJ2-1; CDR3 length: 11; D gene: NA; V gene: TRBV20-1; CDR3 DNA: TGCAGTGCTAGACAGGGGAGTGAGCAGTTCTTC; CDR3 protein: CSARQGSEQFF
clone size: few; J gene: TRBJ1-2; CDR3 length: 15; D gene: NA; V gene: TRBV5-6; CDR3 DNA: TGTGCCAGCAGCCCTACTGGACAGCATCGATATGGCTACACCTTC; CDR3 protein: CASSPTGQHRYGYTF
clone size: NA; J gene: TRBJ1-2; CDR3 length: 12; D gene: TRBD1; V gene: TRBV29-1; CDR3 DNA: TGCAGCGTTGTGATGGGGGACAGTGGCTACACCTTC; CDR3 protein: CSVVMGDSGYTF
clone size: NA; J gene: TRBJ2-3; CDR3 length: 17; D gene: NA; V gene: TRBV13; CDR3 DNA: TGTGCCAGCAGCTTAGGCAGGGGGACTAGTAACACAGATACGCAGTATTTT; CDR3 protein: CASSLGRGTSNTDTQYF
clone size: NA; J gene: TRBJ2-5; CDR3 length: 17; D gene: NA; V gene: TRBV19; CDR3 DNA: TGTGCCAGTAGTATTGATGGTGCGCGGGGATTAGGGGTGACCCAGTACTTC; CDR3 protein: CASSIDGARGLGVTQYF
clone size: NA; J gene: TRBJ2-3; CDR3 length: 16; D gene: TRBD2; V gene: TRBV18; CDR3 DNA: TGTGCCAGCTCACCATGGACTAGCGGGGTCACAGATACGCAGTATTTT; CDR3 protein: CASSPWTSGVTDTQYF
clone size: NA; J gene: TRBJ2-3; CDR3 length: 16; D gene: NA; V gene: TRBV5-1; CDR3 DNA: TGCGCCAGCAGCATAGGACTGACCAAATTCACAGATACGCAGTATTTT; CDR3 protein: CASSIGLTKFTDTQYF
clone size: NA; J gene: TRBJ2-7; CDR3 length: 15; D gene: NA; V gene: TRBV5-6; CDR3 DNA: TGTGCCAGCAGCTTGGTGCGGCAGCCTCCCTACGAGCAGTACTTC; CDR3 protein: CASSLVRQPPYEQYF
clone size: NA; J gene: TRBJ2-7; CDR3 length: 19; D gene: NA; V gene: TRBV10-3; CDR3 DNA: TGTGCCATCAAGTCCTTAACCGCTATCAGGTCGATCAACTCCTACGAGCAGTACTTC; CDR3 protein: CAIKSLTAIRSINSYEQYF
clone size: NA; J gene: TRBJ2-5; CDR3 length: 15; D gene: NA; V gene: TRBV5-1; CDR3 DNA: TGCGCCAGCAGCTTTAGGGGGGGCGCAGGGGAGACCCAGTACTTC; CDR3 protein: CASSFRGGAGETQYF
clone size: NA; J gene: TRBJ2-3; CDR3 length: 15; D gene: TRBD2; V gene: TRBV5-1; CDR3 DNA: TGCGCCAGCAGCTTGGTCGCGGGGGAGACAGATACGCAGTATTTT; CDR3 protein: CASSLVAGETDTQYF
clone size: once; J gene: TRBJ1-2; CDR3 length: 15; D gene: NA; V gene: TRBV6-6; CDR3 DNA: TGTGCCAGCAGTTCTCCCGGGATAGCTAACTATGGCTACACCTTC; CDR3 protein: CASSSPGIANYGYTF
clone size: NA; J gene: TRBJ1-5; CDR3 length: 14; D gene: NA; V gene: TRBV27; CDR3 DNA: TGTGCCAGCAGGTTCTCCGGGGGGGGTCAGCCCCAGCATTTT; CDR3 protein: CASRFSGGGQPQHF
clone size: NA; J gene: TRBJ1-2; CDR3 length: 15; D gene: NA; V gene: TRBV7-9; CDR3 DNA: TGTGCCAGCAGCTTAGGGCATGGGCAGGATCATGGCTACACCTTC; CDR3 protein: CASSLGHGQDHGYTF
clone size: once; J gene: TRBJ2-3; CDR3 length: 15; D gene: TRBD1; V gene: TRBV2; CDR3 DNA: TGTGCCAGCAGTGCCCAGGGGGCTGACACAGATACGCAGTATTTT; CDR3 protein: CASSAQGADTDTQYF
clone size: NA; J gene: TRBJ2-7; CDR3 length: 15; D gene: TRBD1; V gene: TRBV9; CDR3 DNA: TGTGCCAGCAGCGTAGGGGGACAGGACAAAGGGGAGCAGTACTTC; CDR3 protein: CASSVGGQDKGEQYF
clone size: NA; J gene: TRBJ1-1; CDR3 length: 12; D gene: NA; V gene: TRBV7-8; CDR3 DNA: TGTGCCAGCAGCTTAGATGGAGGGAGGGCTTTCTTT; CDR3 protein: CASSLDGGRAFF
clone size: NA; J gene: TRBJ2-1; CDR3 length: 16; D gene: TRBD1; V gene: TRBV7-9; CDR3 DNA: TGTGCCAGCAGCCCATGGACAGGGAGAGCCTACAATGAGCAGTTCTTC; CDR3 protein: CASSPWTGRAYNEQFF
clone size: NA; J gene: TRBJ1-5; CDR3 length: 15; D gene: TRBD1; V gene: TRBV5-1; CDR3 DNA: TGCGCCAGCAGCTCCTCGGGACAGGGTAATCAGCCCCAGCATTTT; CDR3 protein: CASSSSGQGNQPQHF
clone size: once; J gene: TRBJ2-3; CDR3 length: 14; D gene: NA; V gene: TRBV10-1; CDR3 DNA: TGCGCCAGCAGCCCGGGATCTTTCCCAGATACGCAGTATTTT; CDR3 protein: CASSPGSFPDTQYF
clone size: NA; J gene: TRBJ1-1; CDR3 length: 17; D gene: NA; V gene: TRBV7-9; CDR3 DNA: TGTGCCAGCAGCCCTATACCCAGGGGCCTGCCCTACACTGAAGCTTTCTTT; CDR3 protein: CASSPIPRGLPYTEAFF
clone size: once; J gene: TRBJ2-7; CDR3 length: 16; D gene: TRBD1; V gene: TRBV6-5; CDR3 DNA: TGTGCCAGCAGTTACTATACAGGGGGAGTCCCCTACGAGCAGTACTTC; CDR3 protein: CASSYYTGGVPYEQYF
clone size: NA; J gene: TRBJ1-5; CDR3 length: 13; D gene: TRBD1; V gene: TRBV28; CDR3 DNA: TGTGCCAGCATTCCAGGGGGTAATCAGCCCCAGCATTTT; CDR3 protein: CASIPGGNQPQHF
clone size: NA; J gene: TRBJ2-3; CDR3 length: 15; D gene: TRBD2; V gene: TRBV6-5; CDR3 DNA: TGTGCCAGCAGTACAGACCGGGGGGGTACAGATACGCAGTATTTT; CDR3 protein: CASSTDRGGTDTQYF
clone size: NA; J gene: TRBJ1-2; CDR3 length: 17; D gene: TRBD1; V gene: TRBV4-2; CDR3 DNA: TGTGCCAGCAGCCAGGACAGGTATTCGGGGGTGTCCTATGGCTACACCTTC; CDR3 protein: CASSQDRYSGVSYGYTF
clone size: NA; J gene: TRBJ2-2; CDR3 length: 18; D gene: NA; V gene: TRBV7-9; CDR3 DNA: TGTGCCAGCAGCTTAATTGTCGGACAGAACGCGAACACCGGGGAGCTGTTTTTT; CDR3 protein: CASSLIVGQNANTGELFF
clone size: once; J gene: TRBJ1-2; CDR3 length: 17; D gene: NA; V gene: TRBV5-1; CDR3 DNA: TGCGCCAGCAGCTTGGCTAACTCGGGAGGGCTTAACTATGGCTACACCTTC; CDR3 protein: CASSLANSGGLNYGYTF
clone size: few; J gene: TRBJ1-5; CDR3 length: 14; D gene: NA; V gene: TRBV30; CDR3 DNA: TGTGCCTGGAGTGTGGGGGGTAGCAATCAGCCCCAGCATTTT; CDR3 protein: CAWSVGGSNQPQHF
clone size: NA; J gene: TRBJ2-3; CDR3 length: 16; D gene: NA; V gene: TRBV4-1; CDR3 DNA: TGCGCCAGCAGCCAAGTGGGGGCTCGGAGCACAGATACGCAGTATTTT; CDR3 protein: CASSQVGARSTDTQYF
clone size: NA; J gene: TRBJ2-5; CDR3 length: 14; D gene: NA; V gene: TRBV6-1; CDR3 DNA: TGTGCCAGCAGTGGCTGGCAAGGGGGAGAGACCCAGTACTTC; CDR3 protein: CASSGWQGGETQYF